Listed below are T cell receptor beta chains from one sample, sequenced in a study of blood T cell repertoires in COVID-19. The table came from immunoSEQ multiplex PCR; TCRdb's copy has only in-frame clones and leaves some out. The sample yields about 160,000 clones, around nine tenths seen once. The sample consisted of PBMCs or T cells enriched from blood (not recorded which). These receptors came from a woman aged 45-60 years who had recovered from COVID-19. The CDR3 runs from the conserved cysteine through the conserved F or W. Fields, in order: CDR3 protein, CDR3 DNA, clone size, J gene, D gene, V gene. The D gene is left open where the match is weak. Clone size is stated in some rows and not others, as once, few, many or a class when expanded.

CASSMRTGNSPLHF	TGTGCCAGTAGTATGCGGACAGGGAATTCACCCCTCCACTTT	NA	TRBJ1-6	TRBD1	TRBV19
CASSYSPWITGGRTEAFF	TGTGCCAGCAGTTACTCGCCCTGGATTACCGGAGGGAGGACTGAAGCTTTCTTT	once	TRBJ1-1	NA	TRBV6-2/TRBV6-3
CASSPGDLETQYF	TGCGCCAGCAGCCCAGGGGACCTGGAGACCCAGTACTTC	NA	TRBJ2-5	NA	TRBV5-1
CSVEGQGQNTEAFF	TGCAGCGTTGAGGGCCAGGGACAGAACACTGAAGCTTTCTTT	NA	TRBJ1-1	NA	TRBV29-1
CASSLSRSNYGYTF	TGTGCCAGCAGCTTGTCTAGAAGTAACTATGGCTACACCTTC	NA	TRBJ1-2	NA	TRBV5-6
CASSAQYSPLHF	TGTGCCAGCAGTGCTCAGTATTCACCCCTCCACTTT	NA	TRBJ1-6	NA	TRBV12-3/TRBV12-4
CASSPDRNTGELFF	TGTGCCAGCAGTCCGGACAGAAACACCGGGGAGCTGTTTTTT	NA	TRBJ2-2	NA	TRBV27
CASSYSRTGENTIYF	TGTGCCAGCAGTTACTCAAGGACAGGGGAAAACACCATATATTTT	NA	TRBJ1-3	TRBD1	TRBV6-5
CASSTRPYNQPQHF	TGTGCCAGCAGCACGCGCCCATACAATCAGCCCCAGCATTTT	NA	TRBJ1-5	NA	TRBV21-1
CASSPRLAEYNEQFF	TGTGCCAGCAGCCCCAGACTAGCGGAGTACAATGAGCAGTTCTTC	NA	TRBJ2-1	TRBD2	TRBV3-1/TRBV3-2
CSVRSGLTGELFF	TGCAGCGTTCGGAGCGGACTCACCGGGGAGCTGTTTTTT	few	TRBJ2-2	NA	TRBV29-1
CAISGDTSGNTIYF	TGTGCCATCAGTGGGGACACCTCTGGAAACACCATATATTTT	NA	TRBJ1-3	NA	TRBV10-3
CTSSQERRGGAQETQYF	TGCACCAGCAGCCAAGAAAGACGCGGGGGGGCCCAGGAGACCCAGTACTTC	NA	TRBJ2-5	NA	TRBV1
CAWSGYGGPSGVYNEQFF	TGTGCCTGGAGTGGGTACGGGGGGCCTAGCGGGGTCTACAATGAGCAGTTCTTC	NA	TRBJ2-1	TRBD2	TRBV30
CASSSPWAGKYNEQFF	TGTGCCAGTAGTAGCCCCTGGGCGGGCAAATACAATGAGCAGTTCTTC	once	TRBJ2-1	NA	TRBV19
CASSSLAGGQGYNEQFF	TGTGCCAGCAGCTCGTTAGCGGGGGGTCAGGGCTACAATGAGCAGTTCTTC	NA	TRBJ2-1	TRBD2	TRBV7-2
CASSTGGASLYEQYF	TGTGCCAGCAGCACGGGGGGGGCTTCCCTCTACGAGCAGTACTTC	NA	TRBJ2-7	TRBD2	TRBV9
CASRRTGLSYEQYF	TGTGCCAGTAGGCGGACAGGGCTCTCCTACGAGCAGTACTTC	NA	TRBJ2-7	TRBD1	TRBV19
CASSFQGAREQFF	TGTGCCAGCAGCTTTCAGGGGGCAAGGGAGCAGTTCTTC	NA	TRBJ2-1	TRBD1	TRBV7-3
CASSTTGSYEQYF	TGTGCCAGCAGCACGACAGGCTCCTACGAGCAGTACTTC	once	TRBJ2-7	NA	TRBV7-6
CASSRTGQVINTEAFF	TGTGCCAGCAGCCGTACCGGACAGGTGATTAACACTGAAGCTTTCTTT	once	TRBJ1-1	TRBD1	TRBV4-2
CASSPYRVQETQYF	TGTGCCAGCAGTCCTTACAGGGTTCAAGAGACCCAGTACTTC	NA	TRBJ2-5	NA	TRBV28
CATSDQGTDQPQHF	TGTGCCACCAGTGATCAAGGGACTGATCAGCCCCAGCATTTT	few	TRBJ1-5	NA	TRBV24-1
CASSQSTGLTEAFF	TGTGCCAGCAGCCAATCAACAGGATTGACTGAAGCTTTCTTT	NA	TRBJ1-1	NA	TRBV7-3
CASSQFLGEGTGELFF	TGTGCCAGCAGCCAGTTTTTGGGGGAGGGGACCGGGGAGCTGTTTTTT	NA	TRBJ2-2	TRBD2	TRBV3-1/TRBV3-2
CASSYGGGLGNGDTQYF	TGTGCCAGCAGTTACGGAGGAGGACTGGGAAACGGAGATACGCAGTATTTT	NA	TRBJ2-3	NA	TRBV6-2/TRBV6-3
CASSQDGTSGDNEQFF	TGCGCCAGCAGCCAAGATGGGACTAGCGGGGATAATGAGCAGTTCTTC	NA	TRBJ2-1	TRBD2	TRBV4-1
CASPPGGSEDTQYF	TGTGCCAGCCCCCCGGGGGGGAGTGAAGATACGCAGTATTTT	NA	TRBJ2-3	TRBD2	TRBV18
CSARQLQETQYF	TGCAGCGCCAGACAGCTCCAAGAGACCCAGTACTTC	NA	TRBJ2-5	NA	TRBV29-1
CASSHESAEQYYGYTF	TGCGCCAGCAGTCATGAGTCAGCGGAACAATACTATGGCTACACCTTC	once	TRBJ1-2	NA	TRBV5-1
CASSQDDSSGANVLTF	TGCGCCAGCAGCCAAGATGACAGCTCTGGGGCCAACGTCCTGACTTTC	NA	TRBJ2-6	NA	TRBV4-3
CASSQDGGQGASLAFF	TGCGCCAGCAGCCAAGATGGGGGACAGGGGGCTTCTCTGGCTTTCTTT	NA	TRBJ1-1	TRBD1	TRBV4-3
CASSLIRSNEQFF	TGTGCCAGCAGCTTAATCCGCAGTAATGAGCAGTTCTTC	NA	TRBJ2-1	NA	TRBV7-2
CASSYSTGAQEKLFF	TGTGCCAGCAGTTACTCGACAGGGGCGCAGGAAAAACTGTTTTTT	NA	TRBJ1-4	TRBD1	TRBV6-5
CASSPADTVRRNTIYF	TGTGCCAGCAGCCCCGCGGACACCGTTAGGAGAAACACCATATATTTT	NA	TRBJ1-3	NA	TRBV6-2/TRBV6-3
CASSLAGRSYNEQFF	TGTGCCAGCAGCCTAGCGGGGAGATCCTACAATGAGCAGTTCTTC	NA	TRBJ2-1	TRBD2	TRBV3-1/TRBV3-2
CASSIVHRDEGKNIQYF	TGTGCCAGTAGTATAGTCCACAGGGATGAGGGCAAAAACATTCAGTACTTC	NA	TRBJ2-4	NA	TRBV19
CASSLAGVSNEQYF	TGTGCCAGCAGTCTAGCGGGGGTTTCCAACGAGCAGTACTTC	NA	TRBJ2-7	TRBD2	TRBV6-5
CASSEYAIGDGYTF	TGTGCCAGCAGTGAATATGCTATCGGGGATGGCTACACCTTC	NA	TRBJ1-2	NA	TRBV25-1
CASSRSTGEPLHF	TGTGCCAGCTCACGATCGACCGGGGAACCCCTCCACTTT	NA	TRBJ1-6	NA	TRBV18
CASSPGQSNQPQHF	TGTGCCAGCTCACCAGGACAGTCCAATCAGCCCCAGCATTTT	NA	TRBJ1-5	NA	TRBV18
CASRSNRRDLTGELFF	TGTGCCAGCAGATCTAACAGGCGGGACCTCACCGGGGAGCTGTTTTTT	once	TRBJ2-2	NA	TRBV7-3
CASSKGTSGVQYF	TGCGCCAGCAGCAAAGGGACTAGCGGGGTCCAGTACTTC	NA	TRBJ2-5	TRBD2	TRBV5-1
CASSSTGTSGGSSYEQYF	TGTGCCAGCTCCTCTACCGGGACTAGCGGGGGTAGCTCCTACGAGCAGTACTTC	NA	TRBJ2-7	TRBD2	TRBV27
CASSLGLAGIFF	TGTGCCAGCAGCCTGGGACTAGCGGGGATTTTTTTT	NA	TRBJ2-3	TRBD2	TRBV12-3/TRBV12-4
CASSPISGGFQETQYF	TGTGCCAGCTCACCAATAAGCGGGGGGTTTCAAGAGACCCAGTACTTC	NA	TRBJ2-5	TRBD2	TRBV18